This entry lists 2 T cell receptor beta chains sequenced from one sample in a study of PD-1 blockade in mismatch repair-deficient tumors. Measured with immunoSEQ multiplex PCR; TCRdb has only the in-frame clones, and not every one. The sample contains tens of thousands of clones, 70% to 80% of which appear only once. Sequenced material: peripheral blood, taken 2 weeks after starting pembrolizumab. These receptors came from an adult with mismatch repair-deficient cancer.

The chain uses TRBV27 and TRBJ2-3, with D maybe TRBD2 (6 bases). V lost 3 bases to trimming and J lost 1 base, with 11 bases between them. Germline V gene lookup returns CDR1 MNHEY and CDR2 SMNVEV (reference sequence). The CDR3 runs to 15 residues. The CDR3 region is CASSLVPSGTDTQYF. Here the CDR3 DNA reads TGTGCCAGCAGTTTGGTCCCTAGCGGCACAGATACGCAGTATTTT.

The V gene is TRBV19, the J gene TRBJ1-1; perhaps TRBD1 as D (5 bases). V gave up 3 bases and J gave up 4 bases, with 12 bases separating them. CDR1 and CDR2 from the germline V gene are LNHDA and SQIVND (reference sequence). This CDR3 spans 14 amino acids. The CDR3 loop is CASSIRGGGTEAFF. The DNA of the CDR3 is TGTGCCAGTAGTATTCGGGGTGGGGGCACTGAAGCTTTCTTT.